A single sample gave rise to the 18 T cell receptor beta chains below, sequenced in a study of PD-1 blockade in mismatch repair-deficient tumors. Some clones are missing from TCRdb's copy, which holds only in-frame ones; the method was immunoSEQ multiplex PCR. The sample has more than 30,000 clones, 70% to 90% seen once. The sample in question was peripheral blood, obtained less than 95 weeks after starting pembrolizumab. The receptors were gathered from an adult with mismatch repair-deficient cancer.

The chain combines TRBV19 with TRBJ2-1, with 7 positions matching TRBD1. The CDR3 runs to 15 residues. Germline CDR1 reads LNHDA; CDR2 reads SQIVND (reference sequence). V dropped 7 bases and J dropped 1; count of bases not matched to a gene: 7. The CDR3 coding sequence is TGTGCCAGTATGGGGAAGGGGGCTTCCTACAATGAGCAGTTCTTC. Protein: CASMGKGASYNEQFF.

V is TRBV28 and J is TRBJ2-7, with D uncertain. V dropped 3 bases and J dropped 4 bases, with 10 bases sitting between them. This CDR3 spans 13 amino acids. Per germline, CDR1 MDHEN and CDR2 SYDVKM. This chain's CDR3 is CASSFVGSYEQYF. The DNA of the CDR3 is TGTGCCAGCAGTTTCGTTGGGTCTTACGAGCAGTACTTC.

CDR3 protein: CASSQIAGESGNEQFF. CDR3 in DNA: TGCGCCAGCAGCCAGATAGCGGGAGAATCCGGCAATGAGCAGTTCTTC. The chain recombines TRBV4-1 with TRBJ2-1, with TRBD2 matching over 9 bases. The CDR3 has 16 residues. V gave up 3 bases and J gave up 6 bases; unmatched junction bases: 9. From germline, CDR1 is MGHRA and CDR2 YSYEKL.

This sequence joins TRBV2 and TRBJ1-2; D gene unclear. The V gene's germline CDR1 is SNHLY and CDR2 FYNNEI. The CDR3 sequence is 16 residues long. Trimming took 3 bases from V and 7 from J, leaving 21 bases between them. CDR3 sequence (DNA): TGTGCCAGCAGTGATAGTCAGGCCCCCCCGCAAGTTGGCTACACCTTC. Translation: CASSDSQAPPQVGYTF.

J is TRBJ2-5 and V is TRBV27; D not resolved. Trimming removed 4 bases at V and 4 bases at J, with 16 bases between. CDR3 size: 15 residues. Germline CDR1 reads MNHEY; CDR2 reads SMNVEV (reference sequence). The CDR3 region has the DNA TGTGCCAGCAGTTCTCGAGTCAGCCGAGGAGAGACCCAGTACTTC. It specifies CASSSRVSRGETQYF.

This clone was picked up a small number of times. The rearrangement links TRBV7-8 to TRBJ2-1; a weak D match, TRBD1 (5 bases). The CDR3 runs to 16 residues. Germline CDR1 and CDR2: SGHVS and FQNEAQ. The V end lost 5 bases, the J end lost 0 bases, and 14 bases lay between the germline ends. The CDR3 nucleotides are TGTGCCAGCAGCCCCTACAGGTTCTCCTCCTACAATGAGCAGTTCTTC. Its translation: CASSPYRFSSYNEQFF.

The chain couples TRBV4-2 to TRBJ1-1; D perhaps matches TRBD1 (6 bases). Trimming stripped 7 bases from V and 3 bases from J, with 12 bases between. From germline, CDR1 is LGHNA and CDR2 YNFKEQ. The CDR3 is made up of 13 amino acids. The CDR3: CASTPTGYTEAFF. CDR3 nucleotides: TGTGCCAGCACTCCAACAGGGTACACTGAAGCTTTCTTT.

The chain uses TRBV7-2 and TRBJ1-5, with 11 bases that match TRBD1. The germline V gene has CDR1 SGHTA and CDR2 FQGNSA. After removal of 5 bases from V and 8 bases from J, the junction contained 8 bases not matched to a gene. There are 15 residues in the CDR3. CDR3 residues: CASSQGQGAMEPQHF. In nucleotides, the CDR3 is TGTGCCAGCAGCCAAGGACAGGGGGCAATGGAGCCCCAGCATTTT.

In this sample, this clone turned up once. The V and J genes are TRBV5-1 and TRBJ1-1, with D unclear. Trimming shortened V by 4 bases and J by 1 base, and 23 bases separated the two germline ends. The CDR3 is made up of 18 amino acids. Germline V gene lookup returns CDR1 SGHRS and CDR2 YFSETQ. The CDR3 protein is CASSPQGGFQATNTEAFF. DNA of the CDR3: TGCGCCAGCAGCCCCCAAGGCGGCTTTCAGGCTACGAACACTGAAGCTTTCTTT.

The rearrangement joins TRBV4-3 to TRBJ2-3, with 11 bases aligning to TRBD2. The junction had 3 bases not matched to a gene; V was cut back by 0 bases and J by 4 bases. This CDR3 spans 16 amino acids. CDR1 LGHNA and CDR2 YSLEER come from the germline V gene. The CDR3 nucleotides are TGCGCCAGCAGCCAAGAGGTAGCGGGAGGGGCAGATACGCAGTATTTT. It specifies CASSQEVAGGADTQYF.

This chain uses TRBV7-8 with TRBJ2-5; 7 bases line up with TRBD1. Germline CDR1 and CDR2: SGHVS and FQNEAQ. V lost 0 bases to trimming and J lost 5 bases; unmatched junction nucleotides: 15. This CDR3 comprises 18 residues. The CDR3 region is CASSLAQGEGVTLETQYF. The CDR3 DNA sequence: TGTGCCAGCAGCTTAGCGCAGGGGGAAGGGGTAACCCTGGAGACCCAGTACTTC.

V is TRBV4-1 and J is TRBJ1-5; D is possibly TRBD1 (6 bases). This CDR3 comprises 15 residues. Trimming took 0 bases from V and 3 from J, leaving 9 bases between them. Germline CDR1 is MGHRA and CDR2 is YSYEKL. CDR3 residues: CASSQDGGPNQPQHF. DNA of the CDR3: TGCGCCAGCAGCCAAGACGGGGGCCCCAATCAGCCCCAGCATTTT.

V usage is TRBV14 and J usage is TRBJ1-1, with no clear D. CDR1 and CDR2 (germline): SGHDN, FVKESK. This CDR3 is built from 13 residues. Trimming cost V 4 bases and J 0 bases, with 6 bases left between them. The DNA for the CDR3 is TGTGCCAGCAGCCTTTCGATGAACACTGAAGCTTTCTTT. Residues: CASSLSMNTEAFF.

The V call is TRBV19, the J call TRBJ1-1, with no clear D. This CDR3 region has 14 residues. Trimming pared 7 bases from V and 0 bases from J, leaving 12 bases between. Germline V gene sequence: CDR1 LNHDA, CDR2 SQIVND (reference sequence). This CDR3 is CASKSPGVNTEAFF. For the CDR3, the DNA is TGTGCCAGTAAGAGTCCAGGAGTGAACACTGAAGCTTTCTTT.

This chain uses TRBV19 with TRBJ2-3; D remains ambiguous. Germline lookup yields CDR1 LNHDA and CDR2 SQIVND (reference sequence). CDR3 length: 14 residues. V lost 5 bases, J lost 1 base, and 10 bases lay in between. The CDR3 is CASSFRIRTDTQYF. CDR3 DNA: TGTGCCAGTAGTTTCCGGATTCGCACAGATACGCAGTATTTT.

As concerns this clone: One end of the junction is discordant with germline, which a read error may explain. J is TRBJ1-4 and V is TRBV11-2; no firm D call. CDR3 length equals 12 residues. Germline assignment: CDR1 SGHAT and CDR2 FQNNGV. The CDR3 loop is CASSSTGAASIF. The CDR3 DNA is TGTGCCAGCAGCTCAACCGGAGCGGCATCGATTTTT.

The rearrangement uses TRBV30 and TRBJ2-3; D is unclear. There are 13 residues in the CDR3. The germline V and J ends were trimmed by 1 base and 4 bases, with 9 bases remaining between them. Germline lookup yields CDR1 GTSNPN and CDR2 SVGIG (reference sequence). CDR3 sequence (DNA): TGTGCCTGGAGTGCCCGCCACGCAGATACGCAGTATTTT. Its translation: CAWSARHADTQYF.

The CDR3: CASIRGGEQYF. CDR3 in DNA: TGTGCCAGCATAAGGGGGGGCGAGCAGTACTTC. V and J are TRBV27 and TRBJ2-7; possibly TRBD2 for D (7 bases). Deletions cut 7 bases from V and 6 bases from J, with 10 bases between. Germline V gives CDR1 MNHEY, CDR2 SMNVEV (reference sequence). The CDR3 contains 11 residues.